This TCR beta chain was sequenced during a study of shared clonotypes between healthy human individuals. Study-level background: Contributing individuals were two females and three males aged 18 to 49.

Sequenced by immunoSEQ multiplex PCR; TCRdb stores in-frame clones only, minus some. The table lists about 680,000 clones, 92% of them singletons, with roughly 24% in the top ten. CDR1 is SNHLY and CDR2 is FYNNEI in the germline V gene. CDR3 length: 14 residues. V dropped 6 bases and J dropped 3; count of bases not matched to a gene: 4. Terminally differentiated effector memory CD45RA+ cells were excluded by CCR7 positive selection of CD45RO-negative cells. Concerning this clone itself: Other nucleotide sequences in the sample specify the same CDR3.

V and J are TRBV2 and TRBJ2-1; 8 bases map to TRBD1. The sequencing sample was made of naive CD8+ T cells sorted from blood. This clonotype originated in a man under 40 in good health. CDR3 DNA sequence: TGTGCCAGCAGAGACAGGGGTAGCTACAATGAGCAGTTCTTC. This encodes CASRDRGSYNEQFF.